This T cell receptor (beta chain) was recorded in a study of blood T cell repertoires in COVID-19. Only in-frame clones appear in the TCRdb table, and some are missing; sequencing was by immunoSEQ multiplex PCR. The data contain a few hundred thousand clones, around four fifths of them singletons. The germline CDR1 and CDR2 sequences are SGDLS and YYNGEE. Between the trimmed V and J ends, which lost 0 bases and 2 bases, there was a span of 9 bases. The CDR3 sequence is 15 residues long. The sequenced sample was peripheral blood. The TCR sequence derives from a man aged 55 to 70 who had recovered from COVID-19. The V gene is TRBV9, the J gene TRBJ1-3; D unresolved. Here the CDR3 DNA reads TGTGCCAGCAGCGTAGGGCAGATCGCTGGAAACACCATATATTTT. Its protein product is CASSVGQIAGNTIYF.